The 24 T cell receptor beta chains below all came from one sample that was sequenced in a study of blood T cell repertoires in COVID-19. The data were produced by immunoSEQ multiplex PCR, yet TCRdb's version contains in-frame clones alone and is incomplete. The sample records some 140,000 clones, about 80% being singletons. The sequencing input was PBMCs or T cells enriched from blood (not recorded which). Every receptor here comes from a middle-aged man who had recovered from COVID-19.

The rearrangement uses TRBV5-1 and TRBJ2-1, with TRBD1 as a possible D gene (6 bases). The CDR3 runs to 15 residues. Germline CDR1 is SGHRS and CDR2 is YFSETQ. Trimming took 4 bases from V and 4 from J, leaving 15 bases between them. CDR3 in amino acids: CASSVDRPHYNEQFF. The CDR3 DNA reads as TGCGCCAGCAGCGTGGACAGACCGCATTACAATGAGCAGTTCTTC.

The chain joins TRBV25-1 to TRBJ2-1, with 8 bases lining up with TRBD2. This CDR3 spans 14 amino acids. Trimming at V came to 6 bases and at J to 8 bases, leaving 9 bases not matched to a gene. The germline CDR1 and CDR2 sequences are MGHDK and SYGVNS. The CDR3 DNA reads as TGTGCCAGCAGAGGCGGGGGGTACAGGGATGAGCAGTTCTTC. It translates to CASRGGGYRDEQFF.

The chain joins TRBV18 to TRBJ1-4, with D possibly matching TRBD1 (5 bases). Germline values: CDR1 KGHSH, CDR2 LQKENI. With 3 bases removed from V and 3 bases from J, the gap between germline ends came to 8 bases. The CDR3 has 14 amino acids. The CDR3 DNA sequence: TGTGCCAGCTCACCTCGGGGGTCTAATGAAAAACTGTTTTTT. Residues: CASSPRGSNEKLFF.

CDR3 in DNA: TGCAGCGTCCTTCGGATAGCGGGAGTCACAGATACGCAGTATTTT. Protein: CSVLRIAGVTDTQYF. The chain joins TRBV29-1 to TRBJ2-3; the match to TRBD2 covers 9 bases. The V segment lost 6 bases and the J segment 2 bases; nucleotides outside the gene matches: 9. The CDR3 covers 15 residues. CDR1 SQVTM and CDR2 ANQGSEA come from the germline V gene.

This chain uses TRBV3-1 (or the pseudogene TRBV3-2) with TRBJ2-5, with 7 bases matching TRBD2. The CDR3 runs 15 residues. V was clipped by 4 bases and J by 11 bases; unmatched bases: 16. Germline V gene sequence: CDR1 LGHDT, CDR2 YNNKEL (reference sequence). The CDR3 DNA follows: TGTGCCAGCAGCCCTCGGACTAGTACTCCCACGTTGCAGTACTTC. Encoded protein: CASSPRTSTPTLQYF.

The chain carries TRBV19 and TRBJ2-1, with a weak D call TRBD2 (7 bases). Trimming stripped 1 base from V and 5 bases from J, with 12 bases between. The CDR3 runs to 15 residues. CDR1 and CDR2 from the germline V gene are LNHDA and SQIVND (reference sequence). CDR3 DNA sequence: TGTGCCAGTAGTATAGTCGGGGGGCGGAACAATGAGCAGTTCTTC. Its protein product is CASSIVGGRNNEQFF.

V gene TRBV25-1 combines with J gene TRBJ1-1; 9 bases line up with TRBD1. This CDR3 region has 13 residues. With 2 bases clipped from V and 8 bases from J, the junction kept 3 bases outside the gene matches. CDR1 is MGHDK and CDR2 is SYGVNS in the germline V gene. The DNA of the CDR3 is TGTGCCAGCAGTGAAACAGGGGGCATGGAAGCTTTCTTT. The encoded protein is CASSETGGMEAFF.

This chain connects TRBV7-9 to TRBJ2-1, with 10 bases matching TRBD1. Per germline, CDR1 SEHNR and CDR2 FQNEAQ (reference sequence). The V and J ends lost 3 bases and 9 bases, in that order; junction bases with no gene match: 5. CDR3 length: 14 amino acids. The CDR3 sequence is CASSFDRGRVEQFF. CDR3 nucleotide sequence: TGTGCCAGCAGCTTTGACAGGGGGCGGGTTGAGCAGTTCTTC.

This sequence joins TRBV2 and TRBJ1-1, with D perhaps TRBD1 (5 bases). There are 15 residues in the CDR3. Between the trimmed V and J ends, which lost 6 bases and 2 bases, there was a span of 16 bases. The germline V gene encodes CDR1 SNHLY and CDR2 FYNNEI. CDR3 in amino acids: CASSRTPGLNTEAFF. The CDR3 region has the DNA TGTGCCAGCAGCCGTACCCCGGGACTAAACACTGAAGCTTTCTTT.

The chain uses TRBV7-2 and TRBJ1-5; 8 nucleotides line up with TRBD1. The length of the CDR3 is 15 residues. Germline loops: CDR1 SGHTA, CDR2 FQGNSA. Trimming took 5 bases from V and 3 from J; bases not matched to a gene: 6. CDR3 protein: CASSLTRGHNQPQHF. Here the CDR3 DNA reads TGTGCCAGCAGCCTCACCAGGGGGCACAATCAGCCCCAGCATTTT.

This chain connects TRBV6-5 to TRBJ2-1; D is possibly TRBD2 (5 bases). In germline, CDR1 is MNHEY, CDR2 SVGAGI. This CDR3 region has 15 residues. Trimming took 2 bases from V and 4 from J, leaving 12 bases between them. This CDR3 is CASSYQASTYNEQFF. The DNA for the CDR3 is TGTGCCAGCAGTTACCAAGCTAGCACGTACAATGAGCAGTTCTTC.

V usage is TRBV3-1 (or the pseudogene TRBV3-2) and J usage is TRBJ2-2; 8 bases match TRBD1. The ends lost 3 bases at V and 8 bases at J; junction bases unmatched: 8. CDR1 and CDR2 from the germline V gene are LGHDT and YNNKEL (reference sequence). This CDR3 comprises 15 residues. The CDR3 sequence: CASSHLPRGPGELFF. The CDR3 DNA reads TGTGCCAGCAGCCATCTTCCCAGGGGGCCTGGGGAGCTGTTTTTT.

This clone was seen more than once but under ten times. The chain links TRBV24-1 to TRBJ1-2; D gene uncertain. V lost 3 bases and J 8 bases, leaving 15 bases between the germline ends. There are 14 residues in the CDR3. The germline V gene has CDR1 KGHDR and CDR2 SFDVKD. The CDR3 reads CATSDPTGNRGYTF. The CDR3 DNA reads as TGTGCCACCAGTGATCCAACGGGGAATCGGGGCTACACCTTC.

The chain has TRBV30 and TRBJ2-7; D possibly corresponds to TRBD2 (6 bases). This CDR3 contains 15 residues. Trimming left V 1 base short and J 2 bases short, with 15 bases between. From germline, CDR1 is GTSNPN and CDR2 SVGIG (reference sequence). DNA for the CDR3: TGTGCCTGGAGTGGGATCGGGACTGCTCCCTACGAGCAGTACTTC. Its translation is CAWSGIGTAPYEQYF.

This chain joins TRBV7-8 and TRBJ2-3, with TRBD2 as a possible D gene (6 bases). Trimming removed 2 bases from V and 3 bases from J, with 15 bases in between. The germline CDR1 and CDR2 sequences are SGHVS and FQNEAQ. This CDR3 is built from 16 residues. The CDR3 DNA reads as TGTGCCAGCAGCTTAAGAACTAGCAAGATAACAGATACGCAGTATTTT. This encodes CASSLRTSKITDTQYF.

This clone was recorded only once. This sequence joins TRBV18 and TRBJ2-7; 8 bases align to TRBD1. With V trimmed by 3 bases and J by 5 bases, 3 bases remained unmatched. This CDR3 is built from 13 residues. Germline CDR1 reads KGHSH; CDR2 reads LQKENI. CDR3 DNA sequence: TGTGCCAGCTCACCCCAGGACAGGGACGAGCAGTACTTC. Protein: CASSPQDRDEQYF.

This rearrangement joins TRBV19 to TRBJ2-7; 13 positions agree with TRBD2. The CDR3 is made up of 16 amino acids. Germline V gene sequence: CDR1 LNHDA, CDR2 SQIVND (reference sequence). Losses at the gene ends were 3 bases for V and 2 bases for J; bases not matched to a gene: 4. CDR3 residues: CASSIGLAGATYEQYF. The CDR3 DNA reads TGTGCCAGTAGTATCGGACTAGCGGGGGCGACCTACGAGCAGTACTTC.

The chain joins TRBV5-4 to TRBJ1-2; D unclear. This CDR3 spans 15 amino acids. V lost 5 bases and J lost 2, with 16 bases in between. Germline V CDR1 and CDR2: SGHNT, YYREEE (reference sequence). This CDR3 reads CASRSTPGSNYGYTF. CDR3 nucleotide sequence: TGTGCCAGCAGGTCAACCCCCGGTAGCAACTATGGCTACACCTTC.

The chain's CDR3 is CSASGVGGLDEQYF. The CDR3 nucleotides are TGCAGTGCTAGTGGAGTCGGGGGGCTCGACGAGCAGTACTTC. The V call is TRBV20-1, the J call TRBJ2-7, with D perhaps TRBD2 (7 bases). This CDR3 comprises 14 residues. Germline CDR1 and CDR2: DFQATT and SNEGSKA (reference sequence). With 3 bases removed from V and 5 bases from J, the gap between germline ends came to 17 bases.

The J gene is TRBJ1-1, the V gene TRBV19; no firm D call. The V end was cut by 7 bases, the J end by 0 bases, with 15 bases between. There are 15 residues in the CDR3. CDR1 LNHDA and CDR2 SQIVND come from the germline V gene (reference sequence). CDR3 sequence: CASTLTGGMNTEAFF. The CDR3 DNA sequence: TGTGCCAGTACCTTGACTGGTGGAATGAACACTGAAGCTTTCTTT.

This chain joins TRBV5-1 and TRBJ1-4, with no clear D. The length of the CDR3 is 16 residues. V shed 0 bases and J shed 7 bases, with 16 bases lying between them. Germline V gene sequence: CDR1 SGHRS, CDR2 YFSETQ. CDR3 residues: CASSLGYSGLVEKLFF. In DNA, the CDR3 is TGCGCCAGCAGCTTGGGATATTCCGGGTTGGTTGAAAAACTGTTTTTT.

V is TRBV6-1 and J is TRBJ1-1; D gene unclear. There are 13 residues in the CDR3. CDR1 and CDR2 (germline): MNHNS, SASEGT. The V gene lost 5 bases and the J gene lost 1 base, with 8 bases spanning the gap. CDR3 coding DNA: TGTGCCAGCAGTTTAAAAGCGAACACTGAAGCTTTCTTT. The encoded protein is CASSLKANTEAFF.

The chain employs TRBV4-3 and TRBJ2-1, with D possibly TRBD2 on 5 matching bases. Germline CDR1 reads LGHNA; CDR2 reads YSLEER. V lost 3 bases and J lost 0, with 15 bases in between. The CDR3 is 17 residues long. CDR3: CASSQDWTTSSYNEQFF. CDR3 sequence (DNA): TGCGCCAGCAGCCAGGACTGGACCACAAGCTCCTACAATGAGCAGTTCTTC.

V and J are TRBV6-5 and TRBJ1-3; perhaps TRBD1 as D (5 bases). V shed 0 bases and J shed 2 bases, with 8 bases lying between them. This CDR3 has 15 residues. CDR1 is MNHEY and CDR2 is SVGAGI in the germline V gene. This CDR3 reads CASSYSTVPGNTIYF. In DNA form, the CDR3 reads TGTGCCAGCAGTTACTCGACAGTCCCTGGAAACACCATATATTTT.